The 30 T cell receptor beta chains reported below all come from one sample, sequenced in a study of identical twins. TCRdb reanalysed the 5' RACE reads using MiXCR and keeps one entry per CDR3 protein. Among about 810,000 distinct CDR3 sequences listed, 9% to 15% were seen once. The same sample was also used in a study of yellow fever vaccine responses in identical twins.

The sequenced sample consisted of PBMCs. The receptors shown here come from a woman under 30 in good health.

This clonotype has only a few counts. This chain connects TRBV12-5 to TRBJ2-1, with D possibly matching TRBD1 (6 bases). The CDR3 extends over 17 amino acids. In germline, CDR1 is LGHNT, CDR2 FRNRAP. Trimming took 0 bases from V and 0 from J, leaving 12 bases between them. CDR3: CASGLVVTGNSYNEQFF. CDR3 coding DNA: TGTGCTAGTGGTTTGGTCGTGACAGGTAACTCCTACAATGAGCAGTTCTTC.

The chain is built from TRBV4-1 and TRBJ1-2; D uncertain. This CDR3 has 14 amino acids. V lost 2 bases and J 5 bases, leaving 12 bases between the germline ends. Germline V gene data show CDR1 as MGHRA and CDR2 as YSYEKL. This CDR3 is CASSQLTSGYGYTF. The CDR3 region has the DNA TGCGCCAGCAGCCAACTTACGTCGGGGTATGGCTACACCTTC.

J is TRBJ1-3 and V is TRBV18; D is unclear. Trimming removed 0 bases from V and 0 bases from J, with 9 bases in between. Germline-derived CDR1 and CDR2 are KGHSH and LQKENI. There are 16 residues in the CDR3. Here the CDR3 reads CASSPPSGGSGNTIYF. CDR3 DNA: TGTGCCAGCTCACCACCGTCAGGAGGCTCTGGAAACACCATATATTTT.

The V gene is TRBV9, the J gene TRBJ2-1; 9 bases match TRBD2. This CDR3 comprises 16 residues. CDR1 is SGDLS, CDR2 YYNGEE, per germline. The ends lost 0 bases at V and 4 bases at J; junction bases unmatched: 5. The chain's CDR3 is CASSVVVAGAYNEQFF. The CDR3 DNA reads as TGTGCCAGCAGCGTAGTGGTAGCGGGGGCTTACAATGAGCAGTTCTTC. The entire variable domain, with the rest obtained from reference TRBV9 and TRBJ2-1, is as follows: DSGVTQTPKHLITATGQRVTLRCSPRSGDLSVYWYQQSLDQGLQFLIQYYNGEERAKGNILERFSAQQFPDLHSELNLSSLELGDSALYFCASSVVVAGAYNEQFFGPGTRLTVL.

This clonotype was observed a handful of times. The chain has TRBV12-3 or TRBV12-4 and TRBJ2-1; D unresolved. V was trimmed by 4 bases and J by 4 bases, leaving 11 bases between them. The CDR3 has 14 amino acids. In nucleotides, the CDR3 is TGTGCCAGCAGTTATAACGACGGATACAATGAGCAGTTCTTC. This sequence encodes CASSYNDGYNEQFF.

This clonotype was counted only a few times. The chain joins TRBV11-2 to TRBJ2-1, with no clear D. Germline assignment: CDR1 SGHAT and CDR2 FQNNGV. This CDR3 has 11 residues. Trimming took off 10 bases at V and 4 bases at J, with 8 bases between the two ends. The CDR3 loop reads CATNTYNEQFF. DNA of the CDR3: TGTGCCACCAATACTTACAATGAGCAGTTCTTC.

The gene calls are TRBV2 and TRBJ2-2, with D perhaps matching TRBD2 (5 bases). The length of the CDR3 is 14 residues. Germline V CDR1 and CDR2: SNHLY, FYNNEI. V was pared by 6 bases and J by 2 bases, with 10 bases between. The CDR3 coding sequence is TGTGCCAGCAGGACGGACTTCAACACCGGGGAGCTGTTTTTT. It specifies CASRTDFNTGELFF.

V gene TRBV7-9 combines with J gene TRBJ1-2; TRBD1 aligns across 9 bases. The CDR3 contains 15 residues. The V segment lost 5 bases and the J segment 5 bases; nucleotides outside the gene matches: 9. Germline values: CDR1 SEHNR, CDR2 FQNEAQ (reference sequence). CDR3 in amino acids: CASSKGQGGRYGYTF. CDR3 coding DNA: TGTGCCAGCAGCAAGGGACAGGGTGGGCGGTATGGCTACACCTTC.

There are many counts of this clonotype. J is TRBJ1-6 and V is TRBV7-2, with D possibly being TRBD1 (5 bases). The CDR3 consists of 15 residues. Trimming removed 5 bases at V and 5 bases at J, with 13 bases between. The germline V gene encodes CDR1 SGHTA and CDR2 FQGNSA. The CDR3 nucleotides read TGTGCCAGCAGCCCGGGGCAGGGTCATAATTCACCCCTCCACTTT. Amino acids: CASSPGQGHNSPLHF.

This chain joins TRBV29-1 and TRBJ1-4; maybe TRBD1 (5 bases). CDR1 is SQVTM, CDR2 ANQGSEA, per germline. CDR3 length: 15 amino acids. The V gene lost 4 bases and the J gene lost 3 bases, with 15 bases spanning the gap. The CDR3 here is CSVAGNQGSNEKLFF. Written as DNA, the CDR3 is TGCAGCGTTGCCGGGAACCAGGGTTCTAATGAAAAACTGTTTTTT.

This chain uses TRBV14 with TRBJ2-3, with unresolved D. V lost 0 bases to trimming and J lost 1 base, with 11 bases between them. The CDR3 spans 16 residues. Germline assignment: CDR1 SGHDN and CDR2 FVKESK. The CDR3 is CASSQEDRVRTDTQYF. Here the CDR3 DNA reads TGTGCCAGCAGCCAAGAAGACCGGGTCCGCACAGATACGCAGTATTTT. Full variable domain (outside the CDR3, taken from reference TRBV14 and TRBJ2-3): EAGVTQFPSHSVIEKGQTVTLRCDPISGHDNLYWYRRVMGKEIKFLLHFVKESKQDESGMPNNRFLAERTGGTYSTLKVQPAELEDSGVYFCASSQEDRVRTDTQYFGPGTRLTVL.

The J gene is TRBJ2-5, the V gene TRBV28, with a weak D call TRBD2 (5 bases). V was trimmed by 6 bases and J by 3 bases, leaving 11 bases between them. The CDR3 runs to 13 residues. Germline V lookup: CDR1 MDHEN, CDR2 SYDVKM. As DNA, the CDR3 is TGTGCCAGCAGCACATCACTAGAAGAGACCCAGTACTTC. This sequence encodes CASSTSLEETQYF.

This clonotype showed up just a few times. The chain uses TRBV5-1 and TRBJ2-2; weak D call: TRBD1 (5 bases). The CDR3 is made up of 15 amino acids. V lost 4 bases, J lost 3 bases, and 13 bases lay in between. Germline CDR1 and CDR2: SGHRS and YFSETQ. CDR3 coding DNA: TGCGCCAGCAGCCTCAGGGTAATGGACACCGGGGAGCTGTTTTTT. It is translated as CASSLRVMDTGELFF.

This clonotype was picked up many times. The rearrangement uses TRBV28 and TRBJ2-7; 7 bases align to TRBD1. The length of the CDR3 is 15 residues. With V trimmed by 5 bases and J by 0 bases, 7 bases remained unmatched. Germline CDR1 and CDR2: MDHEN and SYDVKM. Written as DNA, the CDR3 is TGTGCCAGCAGTCCCTCCGGGACAGTCTCCTACGAGCAGTACTTC. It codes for CASSPSGTVSYEQYF.

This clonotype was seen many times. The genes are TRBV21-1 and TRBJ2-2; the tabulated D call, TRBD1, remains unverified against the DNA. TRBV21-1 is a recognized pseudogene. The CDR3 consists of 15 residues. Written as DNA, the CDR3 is TGTGCCAGCAGCAGAATAACAGGAGACACCGGGGAGCTGTTTTTT. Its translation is CASSRITGDTGELFF.

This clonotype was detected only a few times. The CDR3 loop reads CATSRDMVAGDEQYV. The CDR3 DNA follows: TGTGCCACCAGCAGAGATATGGTAGCGGGGGACGAGCAGTACGTC. The rearrangement links TRBV15 to TRBJ2-7; 9 positions match TRBD2. V shed 0 bases, J shed 5 bases, and the junction held 5 bases outside the gene matches. The CDR3 loop spans 15 amino acids. Germline V gives CDR1 LNHNV, CDR2 YYDKDF (reference sequence).

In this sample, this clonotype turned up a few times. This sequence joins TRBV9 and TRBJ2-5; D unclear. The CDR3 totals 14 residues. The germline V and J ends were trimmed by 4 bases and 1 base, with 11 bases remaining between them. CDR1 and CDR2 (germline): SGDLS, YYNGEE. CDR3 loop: CASSTQGAQETQYF. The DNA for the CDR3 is TGTGCCAGCAGCACCCAAGGTGCCCAAGAGACCCAGTACTTC.

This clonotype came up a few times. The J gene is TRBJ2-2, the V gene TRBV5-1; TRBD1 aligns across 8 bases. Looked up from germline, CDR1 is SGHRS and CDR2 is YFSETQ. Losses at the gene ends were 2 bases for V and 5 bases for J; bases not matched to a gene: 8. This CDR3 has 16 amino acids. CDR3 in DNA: TGCGCCAGCAGCTTCAAGGACAGGGCGGGGACCGGGGAGCTGTTTTTT. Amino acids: CASSFKDRAGTGELFF.

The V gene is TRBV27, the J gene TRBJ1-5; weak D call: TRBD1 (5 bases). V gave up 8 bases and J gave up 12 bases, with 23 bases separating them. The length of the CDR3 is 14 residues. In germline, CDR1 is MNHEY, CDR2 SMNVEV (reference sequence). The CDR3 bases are TGTGCCAGCTCACCGGGGTTTCTCAATCAGGGCCAGCATTTT. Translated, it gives CASSPGFLNQGQHF.

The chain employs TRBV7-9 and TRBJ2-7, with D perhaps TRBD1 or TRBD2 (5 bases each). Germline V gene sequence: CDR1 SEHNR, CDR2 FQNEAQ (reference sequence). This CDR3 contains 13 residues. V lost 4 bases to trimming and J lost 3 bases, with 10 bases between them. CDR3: CASSSRDLYEQYF. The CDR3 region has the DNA TGTGCCAGCAGCTCCCGGGACCTCTACGAGCAGTACTTC.

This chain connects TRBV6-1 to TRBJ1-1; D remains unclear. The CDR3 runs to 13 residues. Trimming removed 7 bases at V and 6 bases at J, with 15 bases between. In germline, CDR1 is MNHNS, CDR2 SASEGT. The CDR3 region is CASNPTYIPEAFF. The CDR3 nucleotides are TGTGCCAGCAACCCGACCTATATCCCTGAAGCTTTCTTT.

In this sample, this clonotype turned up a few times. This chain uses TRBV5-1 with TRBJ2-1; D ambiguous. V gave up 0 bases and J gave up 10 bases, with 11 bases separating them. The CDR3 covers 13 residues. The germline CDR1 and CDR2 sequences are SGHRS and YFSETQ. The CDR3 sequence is CASSLVWSTEQFF. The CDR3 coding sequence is TGCGCCAGCAGCTTGGTGTGGAGCACCGAGCAGTTCTTC. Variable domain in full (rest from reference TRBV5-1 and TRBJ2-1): KAGVTQTPRYLIKTRGQQVTLSCSPISGHRSVSWYQQTPGQGLQFLFEYFSETQRNKGNFPGRFSGRQFSNSRSEMNVSTLELGDSALYLCASSLVWSTEQFFGPGTRLTVL.

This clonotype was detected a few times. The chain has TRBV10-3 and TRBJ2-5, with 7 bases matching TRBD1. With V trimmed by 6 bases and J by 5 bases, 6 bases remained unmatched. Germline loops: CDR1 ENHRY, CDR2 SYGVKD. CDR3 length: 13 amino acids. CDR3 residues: CAISRTGPETQYF. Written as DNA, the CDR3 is TGTGCCATCAGCCGGACAGGCCCCGAGACCCAGTACTTC.

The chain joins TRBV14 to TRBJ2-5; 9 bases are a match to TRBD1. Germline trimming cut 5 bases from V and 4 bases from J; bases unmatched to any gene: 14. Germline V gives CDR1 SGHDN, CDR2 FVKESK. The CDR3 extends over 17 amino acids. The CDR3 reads CASSSGQGLVVTETQYF. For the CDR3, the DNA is TGTGCCAGCAGCTCGGGACAGGGACTGGTGGTGACAGAGACCCAGTACTTC.

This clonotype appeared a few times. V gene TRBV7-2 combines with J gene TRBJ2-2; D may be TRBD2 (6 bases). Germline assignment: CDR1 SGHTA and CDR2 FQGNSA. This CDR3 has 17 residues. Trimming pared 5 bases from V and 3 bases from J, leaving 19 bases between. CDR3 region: CASSPTAGSGYTGELFF. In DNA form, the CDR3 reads TGTGCCAGCAGCCCCACTGCAGGTAGCGGTTACACCGGGGAGCTGTTTTTT.

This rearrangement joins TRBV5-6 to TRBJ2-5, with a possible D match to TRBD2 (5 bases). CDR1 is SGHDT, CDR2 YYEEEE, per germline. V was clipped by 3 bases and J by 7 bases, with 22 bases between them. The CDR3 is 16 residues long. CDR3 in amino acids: CASSYTSTGNRATQYF. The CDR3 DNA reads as TGTGCCAGCAGCTACACCTCCACCGGGAACAGAGCGACCCAGTACTTC.

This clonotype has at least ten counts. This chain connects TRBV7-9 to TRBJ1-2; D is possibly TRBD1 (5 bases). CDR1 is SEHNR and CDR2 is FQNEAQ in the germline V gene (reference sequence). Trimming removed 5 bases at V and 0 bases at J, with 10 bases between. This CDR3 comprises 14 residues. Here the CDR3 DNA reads TGTGCCAGCAGCCAGCGGGGGACTAACTATGGCTACACCTTC. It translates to CASSQRGTNYGYTF.

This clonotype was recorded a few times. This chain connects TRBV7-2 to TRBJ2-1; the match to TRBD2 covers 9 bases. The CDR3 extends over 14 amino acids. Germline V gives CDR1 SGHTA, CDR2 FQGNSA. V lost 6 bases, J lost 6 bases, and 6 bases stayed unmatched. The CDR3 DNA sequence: TGTGCCAGCAGTCTTCTAGCGGGATTCAATGAGCAGTTCTTC. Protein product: CASSLLAGFNEQFF.

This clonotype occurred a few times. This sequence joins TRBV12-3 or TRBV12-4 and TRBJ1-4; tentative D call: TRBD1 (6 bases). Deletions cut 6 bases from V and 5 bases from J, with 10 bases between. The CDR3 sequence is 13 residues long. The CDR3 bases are TGTGCCAGCAGGGGAACAGGGAATGAAAAACTGTTTTTT. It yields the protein CASRGTGNEKLFF.

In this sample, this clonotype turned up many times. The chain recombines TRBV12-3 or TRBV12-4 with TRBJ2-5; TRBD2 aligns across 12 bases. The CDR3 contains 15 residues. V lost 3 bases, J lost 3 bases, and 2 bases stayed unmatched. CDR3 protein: CASSFLAGGEETQYF. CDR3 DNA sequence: TGTGCCAGCAGTTTTCTAGCGGGGGGGGAAGAGACCCAGTACTTC.